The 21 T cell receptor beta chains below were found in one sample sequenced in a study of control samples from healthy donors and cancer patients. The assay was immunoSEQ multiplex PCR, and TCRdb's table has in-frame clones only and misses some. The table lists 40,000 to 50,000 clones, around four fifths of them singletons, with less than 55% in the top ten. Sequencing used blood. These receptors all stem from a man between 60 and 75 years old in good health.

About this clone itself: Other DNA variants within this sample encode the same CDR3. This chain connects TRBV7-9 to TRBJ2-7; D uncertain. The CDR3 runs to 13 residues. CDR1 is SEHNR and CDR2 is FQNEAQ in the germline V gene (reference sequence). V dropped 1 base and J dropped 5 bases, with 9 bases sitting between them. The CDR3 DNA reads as TGTGCCAGCAGCTTAGATGGCCGCGACGAGCAGTACTTC. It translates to CASSLDGRDEQYF.

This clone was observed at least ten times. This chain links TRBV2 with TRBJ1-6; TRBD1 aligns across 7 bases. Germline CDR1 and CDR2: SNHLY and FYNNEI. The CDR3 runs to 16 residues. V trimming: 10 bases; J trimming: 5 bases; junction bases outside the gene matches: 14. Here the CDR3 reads CANSLQGTGNNSPLHF. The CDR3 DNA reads TGTGCCAACTCATTACAGGGGACCGGGAATAATTCACCCCTCCACTTT.

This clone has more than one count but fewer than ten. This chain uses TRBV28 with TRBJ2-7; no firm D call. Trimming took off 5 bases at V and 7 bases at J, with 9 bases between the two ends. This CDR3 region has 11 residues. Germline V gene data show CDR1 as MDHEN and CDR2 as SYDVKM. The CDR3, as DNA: TGTGCCAGCAGTACCCCTCAAGAGCAGTACTTC. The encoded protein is CASSTPQEQYF.

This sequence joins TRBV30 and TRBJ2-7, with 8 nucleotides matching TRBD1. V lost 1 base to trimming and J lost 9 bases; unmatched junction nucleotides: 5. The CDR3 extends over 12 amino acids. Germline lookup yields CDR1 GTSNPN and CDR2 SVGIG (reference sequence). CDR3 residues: CAWSGTGIGQYF. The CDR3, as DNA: TGTGCCTGGAGTGGGACAGGGATCGGGCAGTACTTC.

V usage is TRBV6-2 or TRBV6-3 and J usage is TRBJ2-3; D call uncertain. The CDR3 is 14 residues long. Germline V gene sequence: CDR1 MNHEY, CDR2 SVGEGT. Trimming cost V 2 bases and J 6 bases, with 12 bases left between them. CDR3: CASSYPDLRDTQYF. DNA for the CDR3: TGTGCCAGCAGTTACCCGGATCTTAGGGATACGCAGTATTTT.

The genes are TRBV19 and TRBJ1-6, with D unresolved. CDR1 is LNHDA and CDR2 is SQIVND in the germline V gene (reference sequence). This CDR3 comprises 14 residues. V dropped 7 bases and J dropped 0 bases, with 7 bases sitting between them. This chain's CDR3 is CASTMSSYNSPLHF. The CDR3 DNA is TGTGCCAGTACCATGAGCTCCTATAATTCACCCCTCCACTTT.

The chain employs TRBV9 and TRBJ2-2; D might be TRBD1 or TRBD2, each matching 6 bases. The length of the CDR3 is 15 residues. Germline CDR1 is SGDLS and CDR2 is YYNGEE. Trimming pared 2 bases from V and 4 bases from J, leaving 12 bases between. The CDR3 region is CASSVEGGGTGELFF. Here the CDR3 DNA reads TGTGCCAGCAGCGTGGAAGGGGGAGGCACCGGGGAGCTGTTTTTT.

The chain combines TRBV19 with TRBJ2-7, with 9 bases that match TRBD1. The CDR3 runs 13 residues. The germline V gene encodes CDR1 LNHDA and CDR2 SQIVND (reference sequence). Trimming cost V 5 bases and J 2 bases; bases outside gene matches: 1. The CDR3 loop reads CASSWTGAYEQYF. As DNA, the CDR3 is TGTGCCAGTAGTTGGACAGGGGCCTACGAGCAGTACTTC.

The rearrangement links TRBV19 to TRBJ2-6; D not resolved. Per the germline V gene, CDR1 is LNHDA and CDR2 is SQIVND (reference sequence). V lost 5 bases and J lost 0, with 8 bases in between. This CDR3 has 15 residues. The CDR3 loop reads CASSSDRSGANVLTF. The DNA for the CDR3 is TGTGCCAGTAGTTCCGACCGCTCTGGGGCCAACGTCCTGACTTTC.

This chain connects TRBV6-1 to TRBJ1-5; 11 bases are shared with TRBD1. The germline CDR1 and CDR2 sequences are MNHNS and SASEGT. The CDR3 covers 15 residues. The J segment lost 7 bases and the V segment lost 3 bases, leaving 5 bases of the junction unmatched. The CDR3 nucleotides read TGTGCCAGCAGTGAGGACAGGGGGCGATTCCAGCCCCAGCATTTT. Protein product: CASSEDRGRFQPQHF.

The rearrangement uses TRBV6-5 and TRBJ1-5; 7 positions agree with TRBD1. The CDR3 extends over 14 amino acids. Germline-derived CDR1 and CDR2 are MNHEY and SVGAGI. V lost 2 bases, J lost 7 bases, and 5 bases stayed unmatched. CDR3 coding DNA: TGTGCCAGCAGTTACACCACAGGGGTGCAGCCCCAGCATTTT. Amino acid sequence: CASSYTTGVQPQHF.

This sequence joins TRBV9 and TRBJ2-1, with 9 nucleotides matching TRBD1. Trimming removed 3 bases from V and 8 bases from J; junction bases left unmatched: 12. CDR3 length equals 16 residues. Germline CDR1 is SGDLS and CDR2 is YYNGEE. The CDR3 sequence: CASSGLPGQGSDEQFF. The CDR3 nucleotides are TGTGCCAGCAGCGGCTTACCGGGACAGGGTTCGGATGAGCAGTTCTTC.

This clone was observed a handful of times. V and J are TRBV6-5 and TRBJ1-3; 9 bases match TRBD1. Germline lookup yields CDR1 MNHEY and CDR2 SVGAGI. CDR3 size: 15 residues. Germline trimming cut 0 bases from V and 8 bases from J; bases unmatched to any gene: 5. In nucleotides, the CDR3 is TGTGCCAGCAGTTACTCGGGACAGGGCCTCGACACCATATATTTT. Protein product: CASSYSGQGLDTIYF.

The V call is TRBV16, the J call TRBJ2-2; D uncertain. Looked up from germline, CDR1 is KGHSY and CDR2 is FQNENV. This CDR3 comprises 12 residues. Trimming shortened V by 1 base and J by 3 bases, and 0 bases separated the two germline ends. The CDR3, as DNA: TGTGCCAGCAGCCAATACACCGGGGAGCTGTTTTTT. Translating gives CASSQYTGELFF.

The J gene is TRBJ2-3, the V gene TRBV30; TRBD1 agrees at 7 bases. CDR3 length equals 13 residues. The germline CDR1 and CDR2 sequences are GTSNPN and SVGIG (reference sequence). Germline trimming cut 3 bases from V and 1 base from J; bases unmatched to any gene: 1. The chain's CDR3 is CAWSTGGTDTQYF. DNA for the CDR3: TGTGCCTGGAGCACAGGGGGCACAGATACGCAGTATTTT.

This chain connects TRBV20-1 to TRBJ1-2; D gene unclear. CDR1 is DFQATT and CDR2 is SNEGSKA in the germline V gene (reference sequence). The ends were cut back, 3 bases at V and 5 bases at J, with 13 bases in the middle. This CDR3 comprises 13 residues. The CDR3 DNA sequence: TGCAGTGCTAGTTTTGACTGGGGATATGGCTACACCTTC. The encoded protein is CSASFDWGYGYTF.

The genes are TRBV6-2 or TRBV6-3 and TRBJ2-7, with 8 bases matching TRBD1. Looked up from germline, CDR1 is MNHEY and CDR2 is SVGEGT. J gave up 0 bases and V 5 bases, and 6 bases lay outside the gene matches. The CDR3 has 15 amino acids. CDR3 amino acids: CASSGRTGISYEQYF. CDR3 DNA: TGTGCCAGCAGTGGGCGGACAGGGATCTCCTACGAGCAGTACTTC.

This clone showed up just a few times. The CDR3 nucleotides read TGTGCCAGCAGCCTTTCCTACGAGCAGTACTTC. Translated, it gives CASSLSYEQYF. This sequence joins TRBV7-3 and TRBJ2-7; D call uncertain. Germline values: CDR1 SGHTA, CDR2 FQGTGA. The length of the CDR3 is 11 residues. V dropped 5 bases and J dropped 1 base, with 3 bases sitting between them.

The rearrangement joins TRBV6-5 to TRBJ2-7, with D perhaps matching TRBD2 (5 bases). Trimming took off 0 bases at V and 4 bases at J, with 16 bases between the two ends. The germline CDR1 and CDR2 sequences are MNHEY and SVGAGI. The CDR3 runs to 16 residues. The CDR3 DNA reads TGTGCCAGCAGTTACTCTGTCCGGGATCCATTTTACGAGCAGTACTTC. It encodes CASSYSVRDPFYEQYF.

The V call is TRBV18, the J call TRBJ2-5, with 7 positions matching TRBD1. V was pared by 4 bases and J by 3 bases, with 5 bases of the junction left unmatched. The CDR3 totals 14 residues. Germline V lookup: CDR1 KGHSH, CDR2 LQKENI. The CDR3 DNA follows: TGTGCCAGCTCACGAGGGGGCGCGGAAGAGACCCAGTACTTC. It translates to CASSRGGAEETQYF. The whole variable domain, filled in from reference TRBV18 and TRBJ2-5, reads NAGVMQNPRHLVRRRGQEARLRCSPMKGHSHVYWYRQLPEEGLKFMVYLQKENIIDESGMPKERFSAEFPKEGPSILRIQQVVRGDSAAYFCASSRGGAEETQYFGPGTRLLVL.

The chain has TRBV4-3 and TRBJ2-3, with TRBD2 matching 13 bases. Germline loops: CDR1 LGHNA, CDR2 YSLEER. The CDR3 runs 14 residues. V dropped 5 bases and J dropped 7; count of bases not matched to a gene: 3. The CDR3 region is CASSSGLAGNTQYF. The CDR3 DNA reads TGCGCCAGCAGCTCGGGACTAGCGGGAAATACGCAGTATTTT.